One sample yielded the 11 T cell receptor beta chains listed below, sequenced in a study of T cell repertoires in cytomegalovirus infection. TCRdb recomputed calls from the reads with MiXCR, one row per CDR3 protein. The data contain about 100,000 distinct CDR3 sequences, approximately 15% of them singletons. Sequencing input: PBMCs. These receptors all come from a human donor in good health (CMV status not recorded). Some clones in this sample may be carry-over from other donors' samples.

This clonotype was detected many times. V usage is TRBV7-2 and J usage is TRBJ2-1, with D perhaps TRBD2 (6 bases). The CDR3 consists of 16 residues. The germline V gene encodes CDR1 SGHTA and CDR2 FQGNSA. Trimming shortened V by 4 bases and J by 4 bases, and 17 bases separated the two germline ends. The CDR3 sequence is CASSSPAGGVYNEQFF. The CDR3 DNA reads as TGTGCCAGCAGCTCCCCAGCTGGAGGGGTTTACAATGAGCAGTTCTTC.

This rearrangement joins TRBV19 to TRBJ2-2; no reliable D call. Trimming removed 7 bases at V and 0 bases at J, with 9 bases between. Looked up from germline, CDR1 is LNHDA and CDR2 is SQIVND (reference sequence). The CDR3 consists of 14 residues. DNA for the CDR3: TGTGCCAGTAAACCGCTAGCGAACACCGGGGAGCTGTTTTTT. It yields the protein CASKPLANTGELFF.

By its share, this clonotype is medium-sized. This chain joins TRBV7-2 and TRBJ1-1, with a possible D match to TRBD1 (6 bases). Trimming pared 1 base from V and 6 bases from J, leaving 9 bases between. The CDR3 is made up of 13 amino acids. CDR1 is SGHTA and CDR2 is FQGNSA in the germline V gene. The CDR3 region has the DNA TGTGCCAGCAGCTTAGACAGGGTTGCTGAAGCTTTCTTT. Encoded protein: CASSLDRVAEAFF.

The V call is TRBV27, the J call TRBJ1-6, with no clear D. CDR1 is MNHEY and CDR2 is SMNVEV in the germline V gene (reference sequence). Trimming pared 5 bases from V and 9 bases from J, leaving 14 bases between. The CDR3 extends over 14 amino acids. CDR3 protein: CASSVTRPTSPLHF. Written as DNA, the CDR3 is TGTGCCAGCAGTGTGACCCGTCCCACTTCACCCCTCCACTTT.

This clonotype was recorded many times. This sequence joins TRBV4-3 and TRBJ1-4; TRBD1 is a possible D gene (5 bases). In germline, CDR1 is LGHNA, CDR2 YSLEER. The CDR3 length is 13 residues. Trimming left V 9 bases short and J 4 bases short, with 12 bases between. Here the CDR3 DNA reads TGCGCCAGTGGAGAGACAGTTAATGAAAAACTGTTTTTT. It yields the protein CASGETVNEKLFF.

This clonotype has a handful of counts. This chain uses TRBV10-3 with TRBJ1-1; D uncertain. V was clipped by 1 base and J by 1 base, with 4 bases between them. Germline CDR1 ENHRY, CDR2 SYGVKD. The CDR3 is 13 residues long. The CDR3 DNA sequence: TGTGCCATCAGTGAGTGGGGGAACACTGAAGCTTTCTTT. Protein sequence: CAISEWGNTEAFF.

This clonotype was picked up many times. The chain joins TRBV7-3 to TRBJ2-1; 8 nucleotides match TRBD1. CDR3 length equals 13 residues. The V gene end was trimmed by 4 bases and the J gene end by 5 bases; junction bases not matched to a gene: 1. Germline-derived CDR1 and CDR2 are SGHTA and FQGTGA. In nucleotides, the CDR3 is TGTGCCAGCAGCTGGGGACAGGACAATGAGCAGTTCTTC. This translates into CASSWGQDNEQFF.

This clonotype was seen repeatedly, ten times or more. The chain employs TRBV5-4 and TRBJ2-7; D is perhaps TRBD1 or TRBD2 (5 bases each). The germline V gene has CDR1 SGHNT and CDR2 YYREEE (reference sequence). The CDR3 runs to 14 residues. The V end lost 4 bases, the J end lost 2 bases, and 13 bases lay between the germline ends. The CDR3 nucleotides are TGTGCCAGCAGCATGCGCCGAGGGGCCTACGAGCAGTACTTC. Protein product: CASSMRRGAYEQYF. Full variable domain (remainder filled in from reference TRBV5-4 and TRBJ2-7): ETGVTQSPTHLIKTRGQQVTLRCSSQSGHNTVSWYQQALGQGPQFIFQYYREEENGRGNFPPRFSGLQFPNYSSELNVNALELDDSALYLCASSMRRGAYEQYFGPGTRLTVT.

This clonotype came up a few times. The chain joins TRBV2 to TRBJ1-1; TRBD1 is a possible D gene (5 bases). CDR3 length: 13 amino acids. Germline V CDR1 and CDR2: SNHLY, FYNNEI. V was cut by 4 bases and J by 8 bases, with 14 bases left in between. The DNA for the CDR3 is TGTGCCAGCAGTGCTTCGGCGCGGGGGGAAGCTTTCTTT. It is translated as CASSASARGEAFF.

This clonotype was observed at least ten times. The chain uses TRBV28 and TRBJ2-3; 7 bases line up with TRBD1. The germline V gene encodes CDR1 MDHEN and CDR2 SYDVKM. V trimming: 11 bases; J trimming: 0 bases; junction bases outside the gene matches: 11. The CDR3 has 15 amino acids. CDR3 coding DNA: TGTGCCTCGAAAGCAGGGACAGTGAGCACAGATACGCAGTATTTT. Translating it yields CASKAGTVSTDTQYF.

Of note for this clonotype: One end of the junction fails to match germline, which may point to a read error. The chain is built from TRBV4-1 and TRBJ1-1, with TRBD1 matching over 8 bases. Germline V gives CDR1 MGHRA, CDR2 YSYEKL. The CDR3 runs to 15 residues. The CDR3 coding sequence is TGCGCCAACAGCCTTACCCAGGGGGCGAACACTGAAGCTTTCTTT. It codes for CANSLTQGANTEAFF.